This T cell receptor beta chain is from a study of blood T cell repertoires in COVID-19. TCRdb's copy holds only in-frame clones and misses some; the assay was immunoSEQ multiplex PCR. Among about 140,000 clones, around 87% were seen once, and the ten largest hold about 10%. This TCR was recovered from a man between 60 and 75 years old who had recovered from COVID-19. The sequencing sample was made of PBMCs or T cells enriched from blood (not recorded which).

The CDR3 loop is CASSGKGQGNTGELFF. CDR3 bases: TGTGCCAGCAGCGGGAAAGGACAGGGGAACACCGGGGAGCTGTTTTTT. The J gene is TRBJ2-2, the V gene TRBV7-7, with 8 bases identical to TRBD1. Germline V gene sequence: CDR1 SSHAT, CDR2 FNYEAQ (reference sequence). Trimming cost V 5 bases and J 1 base; bases outside gene matches: 6. The CDR3 runs to 16 residues. Full variable domain (remainder filled in from reference TRBV7-7 and TRBJ2-2): GAGVSQSPRYKVTKRGQDVTLRCDPISSHATLYWYQQALGQGPEFLTYFNYEAQPDKSGLPSDRFSAERPEGSISTLTIQRTEQRDSAMYRCASSGKGQGNTGELFFGEGSRLTVL.